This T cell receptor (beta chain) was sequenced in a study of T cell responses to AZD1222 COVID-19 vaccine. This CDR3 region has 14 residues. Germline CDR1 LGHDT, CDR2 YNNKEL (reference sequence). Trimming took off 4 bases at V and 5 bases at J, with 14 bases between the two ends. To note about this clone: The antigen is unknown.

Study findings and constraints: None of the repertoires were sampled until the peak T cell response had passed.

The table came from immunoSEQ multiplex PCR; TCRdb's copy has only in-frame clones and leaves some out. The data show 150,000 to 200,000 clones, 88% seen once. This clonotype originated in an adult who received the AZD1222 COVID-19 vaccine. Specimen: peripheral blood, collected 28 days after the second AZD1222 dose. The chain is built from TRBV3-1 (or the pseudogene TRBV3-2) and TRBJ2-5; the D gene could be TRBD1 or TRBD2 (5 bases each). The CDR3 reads CASSLGAEGETQYF. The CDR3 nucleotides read TGTGCCAGCAGCCTTGGGGCCGAGGGGGAGACCCAGTACTTC.